This is a list of T cell receptor beta chains from one sample in a study of a mutant IDH1 vaccine in newly diagnosed glioma. These receptors have no identified antigens. Produced via immunoSEQ multiplex PCR; TCRdb's table is partial and in-frame only. In the table there are some 120,000 clones, just under 80% of which are singletons. The starting material was PBMCs, obtained from a glioma patient whose treatment included an IDH1 peptide vaccine. The receptor set was obtained from a middle-aged man with glioma. CDR3s include the opening cysteine and the closing phenylalanine or tryptophan. D genes are given only for firm matches. Clone size, where shown, is once, few, many, or a class for clones that have expanded.

D	V	J	size	CDR3	DNA
.	TRBV19	TRBJ1-1	many	CASTNRAPGTEAFF	TGTGCCAGTACCAACCGGGCCCCTGGGACTGAAGCTTTCTTT
.	TRBV18	TRBJ2-2	.	CASQATENTGELFF	TGTGCCAGTCAGGCCACGGAGAACACCGGGGAGCTGTTTTTT
.	TRBV7-2	TRBJ1-2	once	CASIRDGSSYSAMNYGYTF	TGTGCCAGTATCCGGGACGGCTCTAGTTATAGTGCAATGAACTATGGCTACACCTTC
.	TRBV5-4	TRBJ2-1	.	CASSATSAINEQFF	TGTGCCAGCAGCGCGACTAGTGCGATCAATGAGCAGTTCTTC
.	TRBV19	TRBJ1-3	.	CASSSGRTSGNTIYF	TGTGCCAGTAGCTCAGGGCGTACCTCTGGAAACACCATATATTTT
.	TRBV29-1	TRBJ1-4	.	CSVEVVGLGSNEKLFF	TGCAGCGTTGAAGTGGTGGGCCTGGGTAGTAATGAAAAACTGTTTTTT
TRBD2	TRBV11-2	TRBJ2-3	.	CASSPGLAVYTDTQYF	TGTGCCAGCAGCCCCGGACTAGCGGTGTACACAGATACGCAGTATTTT
TRBD2	TRBV7-2	TRBJ2-1	.	CASFETSGGYNEQFF	TGTGCCAGCTTCGAGACTAGCGGGGGATACAATGAGCAGTTCTTC
.	TRBV18	TRBJ2-2	once	CASSPVGRNTGELFF	TGTGCCAGCTCACCAGTAGGTAGAAACACCGGGGAGCTGTTTTTT
.	TRBV28	TRBJ2-7	.	CATQTPGSSYEQYF	TGTGCCACCCAGACACCCGGGTCCTCCTACGAGCAGTACTTC
.	TRBV18	TRBJ2-6	.	CASSPLRVDSGANVLTF	TGTGCCAGCTCACCGCTCAGGGTGGACTCTGGGGCCAACGTCCTGACTTTC
TRBD1	TRBV7-2	TRBJ2-7	.	CASRPGGNEQYF	TGTGCCAGCAGGCCAGGGGGCAACGAGCAGTACTTC
.	TRBV7-7	TRBJ1-1	few	CASSLVDSHRGTEAFF	TGTGCTAGCAGCTTAGTGGATTCCCATAGGGGCACTGAAGCTTTCTTT
TRBD1	TRBV29-1	TRBJ1-1	.	CSVGQGVNTEAFF	TGCAGCGTTGGACAGGGTGTGAACACTGAAGCTTTCTTT
.	TRBV19	TRBJ1-2	.	CASSPVANYGYTF	TGTGCCAGTAGTCCAGTCGCGAACTATGGCTACACCTTC
.	TRBV15	TRBJ1-2	.	CATSRGTGYNYGYTF	TGTGCCACCAGCAGAGGTACAGGGTATAACTATGGCTACACCTTC
.	TRBV7-2	TRBJ2-3	.	CASSSTKTSQYF	TGTGCCAGCAGCTCCACGAAAACATCGCAGTATTTT
.	TRBV7-2	TRBJ2-3	.	CASSWGASDTQYF	TGTGCCAGCAGCTGGGGGGCTTCAGATACGCAGTATTTT
.	TRBV21-1	TRBJ2-7	.	CASSNWGEQYF	TGTGCCAGCAGCAACTGGGGCGAGCAGTACTTC
.	TRBV2	TRBJ2-1	.	CASIRGTYNEQFF	TGTGCCAGCATTAGGGGAACCTACAATGAGCAGTTCTTC